This T cell receptor (beta chain) came from a study of PD-1 blockade in mismatch repair-deficient tumors (dated by TCRdb to the late 2010s). Some background on the complete study: Between September 2013 and September 2016, the trial enrolled about 86 consecutive patients with approximately eleven mismatch repair-deficient cancer types, every one of whom had been previously treated and was progressing. Deep sequencing of TCR CDR3 regions was used to track tumor-associated T cell clones in peripheral blood of patients responding to PD-1 blockade. Study-wide findings and limitations: Clones residing in the tumor, which were often undetectable in blood before treatment, expanded quickly after pembrolizumab and then contracted, generally before radiologic responses.

Library preparation used the immunoSEQ multiplex PCR assay. The immuneACCESS repertoire file appears here via TCRdb, limited to in-frame rearrangements. These files lack a portion of the clones; in checked studies, under half of the deficit traces to unresolved V genes, and the cause of the others is not known. The sample table contains about 51,000 clones; only one count was recorded for roughly 78% of them. The ten most abundant clones make up 3.3% of the sample. For each enrolled patient, mismatch repair deficiency was established using either polymerase chain reaction or immunohistochemistry. TCR sequencing was performed for a few patients who responded to pembrolizumab therapy. In the phase II trial, pembrolizumab PD-1 blockade was tested prospectively in advanced mismatch repair-deficient cancers, no matter which tissue of origin the cancers came from. Peripheral blood T cell samples were collected serially, before PD-1 blockade began and at several time points afterward. Blood sampling times were expressed in weeks after the first pembrolizumab dose.

Comments on this clone: The target of this receptor is not known. There are no base qualities to consult, and no much larger clone falls within one base.

The germline V and J ends show losses of 4 bases and 0 bases respectively, and no gene match explains 9 bases of the junction. CDR1 and CDR2 are drawn from the germline V gene: LGHNA, YNFKEQ. From the cysteine up to the phenylalanine, the CDR3 has a length of 17 residues. Only the CDR3 region is kept as DNA, spanning 51 bases read in frame from base 1. The sequence links TRBV4-2 to TRBJ2-1, with 7 central nucleotides matching TRBD2. Sequencing used peripheral blood, obtained 4 weeks after starting pembrolizumab. The clonotype was recovered from an adult with mismatch repair-deficient cancer. The CDR3 in this case is CASSLGTSASSYNEQFF. The sequenced DNA: TGTGCCAGCAGCCTCGGTACTAGCGCGAGCTCCTACAATGAGCAGTTCTTC.